This TCR beta chain was identified in a study of T-cell memory formation after mild COVID-19. Of note for this clonotype: The target antigen is unknown.

Overall study results and limits: The second-wave clones peaking on day 37 were not confirmed as SARS-CoV-2-specific. Clones contracting over day 15 to 85 were CD4/CD8 balanced, with later expanders leaning CD4+.

Germline CDR1 SGHDN, CDR2 FVKESK. Trimming removed 3 bases from V and 3 bases from J, with 12 bases in between. The length of the CDR3 is 16 residues. Each CDR3 protein is one row after TCRdb ran MiXCR on the 5' RACE reads. Among some 130,000 distinct CDR3 sequences listed, about 23% were seen once. Sequencing was done on a sample of PBMCs or a T cell subset sorted from them (not recorded which). The genes are TRBV14 and TRBJ1-6, with D uncertain. This clonotype was sampled from an adult woman who had mild COVID-19 (a few samples of this study predate the infection). Cell type and time point are not known. The CDR3 sequence is CASSHLPSGYNSPLHF. In DNA, the CDR3 is TGTGCCAGCAGCCACCTCCCCTCAGGCTATAATTCACCCCTCCACTTT.